This T cell receptor beta chain derives from a study of T-cell memory formation after mild COVID-19. V lost 5 bases and J lost 9; bases outside the gene matches: 7. This CDR3 is 14 amino acids long. CDR1 is SGHRS and CDR2 is YFSETQ in the germline V gene. Note on this clonotype: No antigen is known for it.

General observations from the study: Clones that got smaller from day 15 to 85 had even CD4/CD8, while clones growing later tipped toward CD4+. Mostly located in CM and EM were contracting CD4+ clones, with contracting CD8+ clones located in EMRA. What remained unconfirmed was the SARS-CoV-2 specificity of second-wave clones peaking on day 37.

Using constant-segment primers, 5'RACE produced TCR alpha and TCR beta cDNA libraries carrying sample barcodes and UMIs. TCRdb reprocessed the 5' RACE reads via MiXCR and lists one record per CDR3 protein. The sample has approximately 250,000 distinct CDR3 sequences; around 16% are singletons. The source of this sequence is a young man who had mild COVID-19 (a few samples of this study predate the infection). Cell type and time point are not known. The sample was PBMCs or a T cell subset sorted from them (not recorded which). The chain carries TRBV5-1 and TRBJ1-6; 8 bases agree with TRBD1. This CDR3 reads CASRAGGTGSPLHF. In nucleotides, the CDR3 is TGCGCCAGCAGAGCAGGGGGCACGGGTTCACCCCTCCACTTT.